This is a list of T cell receptor beta chains from one sample in a study of T-cell memory formation after mild COVID-19. MiXCR, run by TCRdb on the 5' RACE reads, gives a single entry per CDR3 protein. In the table there are roughly 250,000 distinct CDR3 sequences, 16% of which are singletons. Sequencing was performed on PBMCs or a T cell subset sorted from them (not recorded which). The receptor set was obtained from a man aged 18-30 years who had mild COVID-19 (a few samples of this study predate the infection). Cell type and time point are not known. Both conserved end residues are part of each CDR3. Each record gives: CDR3 DNA, CDR3 protein, clone size, J gene, V gene, D gene. The D gene is left open where the match is weak. Size is stated for part of the rows, as once, few or many counts, or as a class when the clone is expanded.

TGTGCCAGCAGCCCAGGACTAGCGGGAGAAAGCTCCTACAATGAGCAGTTCTTC,CASSPGLAGESSYNEQFF,-,TRBJ2-1,TRBV7-3,TRBD2
TGTGCCAGCAGCTTGATTGGGACAGGTGGTACTGAAGCTTTCTTT,CASSLIGTGGTEAFF,-,TRBJ1-1,TRBV5-4,TRBD1
TGTGCCATCAGTGAGTCAGGGCTAGCGGCCGGGGGTGAGCAGTTCTTC,CAISESGLAAGGEQFF,-,TRBJ2-1,TRBV10-3,TRBD2
TGCGCCAGCAGCTTGGAGGGGATGACTAGCAGGGTTCAATGGGAGCAGTTCTTC,CASSLEGMTSRVQWEQFF,few,TRBJ2-1,TRBV5-1,TRBD2
TGTGCCAGTAGTAGCGCACAGCGGACGCAGTATTTT,CASSSAQRTQYF,-,TRBJ2-3,TRBV19,-
TGTGCCAGCAGTTACTCGGGGGGGGGTAGCTCCTACGAGCAGTACTTC,CASSYSGGGSSYEQYF,few,TRBJ2-7,TRBV6-5,TRBD2
TGCGCCAGCAGCACCGGGGACACATCGAACACTGAAGCTTTCTTT,CASSTGDTSNTEAFF,few,TRBJ1-1,TRBV5-1,-
TGTGCCAGTAGTATTCAGACAGGGGGGCAGTACTTC,CASSIQTGGQYF,many,TRBJ2-4,TRBV19,TRBD1
TGTGCCAGTAGTATAGTAGGCAATCAGCCCCAGCATTTT,CASSIVGNQPQHF,-,TRBJ1-5,TRBV19,-
TGTGCCAGCAGCTTATTAGGTACTAGCGCTATATACAATGAGCAGTTCTTC,CASSLLGTSAIYNEQFF,-,TRBJ2-1,TRBV7-2,TRBD2
TGTGCCAGCAGCTCTCTAGGTCGGAGCGGGGAGTACAATGAGCAGTTCTTC,CASSSLGRSGEYNEQFF,few,TRBJ2-1,TRBV7-2,TRBD2
TGCGCCAGCATGGGGTTCAGGGAGCAGTTCTTC,CASMGFREQFF,-,TRBJ2-1,TRBV5-1,-
TGTGCCAGCAGTTACTCGACAGGAGACTCCTCACCCCTCCACTTT,CASSYSTGDSSPLHF,few,TRBJ1-6,TRBV6-5,-
TGCGCCAGCAGCTTCGGACAGCAAGTATCAGGAAACACCATATATTTT,CASSFGQQVSGNTIYF,few,TRBJ1-3,TRBV5-1,-
TGTGCCAGCAGCTTCGACCTACTTCAAGAGACCCAGTACTTC,CASSFDLLQETQYF,few,TRBJ2-5,TRBV7-2,-
TGTGCCATCAGTGAGTCTTTGCAGGACGGGGGCTACACCTTC,CAISESLQDGGYTF,-,TRBJ1-2,TRBV10-3,-
TGTGCCAGTAGTATACTCCGGGACGGTGTGGGGTATGGCTACACCTTC,CASSILRDGVGYGYTF,-,TRBJ1-2,TRBV19,-
TGTGCCAGCAGCTCGGGTAATCCGAACACTGAAGCTTTCTTT,CASSSGNPNTEAFF,-,TRBJ1-1,TRBV7-3,-
TGTGCCAGCAGCCTACCCATCTCGGACAGGGGGGATGGCTACACCTTC,CASSLPISDRGDGYTF,few,TRBJ1-2,TRBV7-9,TRBD1
TGTGCCAGCAGCTTAGTTGAAGGGACCTACGAGCAGTACTTC,CASSLVEGTYEQYF,few,TRBJ2-7,TRBV7-2,-
TGCGCCAGCAGCTTCCGCGGGATTGAGGAGACCCAGTACTTC,CASSFRGIEETQYF,many,TRBJ2-5,TRBV5-1,-
TGCAGCGCTCGACAGGGGGATGGCTACACCTTC,CSARQGDGYTF,-,TRBJ1-2,TRBV29-1,TRBD1
TGTGCCAGCAGCCAAGGTTTTACTGAAGCTTTCTTT,CASSQGFTEAFF,few,TRBJ1-1,TRBV3-1,-
TGCGCCAGCAGCCAACAACAGGGTGGAGATACGCAGTATTTT,CASSQQQGGDTQYF,many,TRBJ2-3,TRBV5-1,-
TGTGCCAGCTCAGACCAGGGAACCACGTGGACTGAAGCTTTCTTT,CASSDQGTTWTEAFF,-,TRBJ1-1,TRBV18,-
TGCGCCAGCAGCTTTCACAGGGGAGTCGACTATGGCTACACCTTC,CASSFHRGVDYGYTF,-,TRBJ1-2,TRBV5-1,TRBD1
TGTGCCAGCACTTATCGCCACAGGGTGCGTGTTACCGGGGAGCTGTTTTTT,CASTYRHRVRVTGELFF,few,TRBJ2-2,TRBV6-5,-
TGTGCCAGTAGTCCGAGCACTCGGGGGGAGCTGTTTTTT,CASSPSTRGELFF,many,TRBJ2-2,TRBV19,-
TGTGCCAGTGGACAGGGGGCCCCTGGGGCCAACGTCCTGACTTTC,CASGQGAPGANVLTF,-,TRBJ2-6,TRBV19,TRBD1
TGCAGTGCTAGGGCCACTTGGGGGACTGAAGCTTTCTTT,CSARATWGTEAFF,-,TRBJ1-1,TRBV20-1,-
TGCGCCAGCAGCTTGCAGGTAATCCCCTACAATGAGCAGTTCTTC,CASSLQVIPYNEQFF,few,TRBJ2-1,TRBV5-1,-
TGTGCCAGCAGCTTTCGGACTAGCGGATCCACAGATACGCAGTATTTT,CASSFRTSGSTDTQYF,-,TRBJ2-3,TRBV7-9,TRBD2
TGCGCCAGCAGCTACTGGGGCCTCCAGGAGCCCTACGAGCAGTACTTC,CASSYWGLQEPYEQYF,-,TRBJ2-7,TRBV5-1,-
TGTGCCAGCAGTCGGTCCGGGGAGCTGTTTTTT,CASSRSGELFF,few,TRBJ2-2,TRBV6-1,-
TGCGCCAGCAGCCAAGACCCGGCAAGTGAAGCTTTCTTT,CASSQDPASEAFF,-,TRBJ1-1,TRBV4-3,-
TGCGCCAGCAGCTTCGGGCAGACACCCATGAACACTGAAGCTTTCTTT,CASSFGQTPMNTEAFF,-,TRBJ1-1,TRBV5-1,-
TGTGCCAGCAGCTTGGAACAGCACTCTGGGGCCAACGTCCTGACTTTC,CASSLEQHSGANVLTF,many,TRBJ2-6,TRBV5-6,-
TGTGCCAGCAGCGCGGACAGGGGGCGTGAAAAACTGTTTTTT,CASSADRGREKLFF,few,TRBJ1-4,TRBV7-2,TRBD1
TGCGCCAGCGGCCTGGACAGGGGCGGTGAAAAACTGTTTTTT,CASGLDRGGEKLFF,-,TRBJ1-4,TRBV5-1,TRBD1
TGTGCCAGCAGCCCGGGACAGGGTTTTCCCCCAGCGGAGACCCAGTACTTC,CASSPGQGFPPAETQYF,few,TRBJ2-5,TRBV7-3,TRBD1
TGCGCCAGCAGCTTGGGGGACAGGGAAAATGAGCAGTTCTTC,CASSLGDRENEQFF,few,TRBJ2-1,TRBV5-1,TRBD1
TGTGCCAGCAGTTACCCCAGCACAGATACGCAGTATTTT,CASSYPSTDTQYF,-,TRBJ2-3,TRBV6-2/TRBV6-3,-
TGTGCCAGCAGCTCCACCGGACTAGCGGGGGGGCAGTACGAGCAGTACTTC,CASSSTGLAGGQYEQYF,-,TRBJ2-7,TRBV7-2,TRBD2
TGCGCCAGCAGCCGGGGGACAGGGAGCAATCAGCCCCAGCATTTT,CASSRGTGSNQPQHF,few,TRBJ1-5,TRBV4-1,TRBD1
TGTGCCAGCTCACCACCGGGTTCGGTGCAGGGGGCTGTGGGCTACACCTTC,CASSPPGSVQGAVGYTF,few,TRBJ1-2,TRBV18,TRBD1
TGTGCCAGCAGCCAAGCACGTAACACCGGGGAGCTGTTTTTT,CASSQARNTGELFF,few,TRBJ2-2,TRBV4-2,-
TGTGCCAGCAGACTCGCCGGGACAGGGAAAGAGCAGTACTTC,CASRLAGTGKEQYF,-,TRBJ2-7,TRBV13,TRBD1
TGTGCCAGCAGCACTAGGACAGGTACCTACGAGCAGTACTTC,CASSTRTGTYEQYF,-,TRBJ2-7,TRBV9,TRBD1